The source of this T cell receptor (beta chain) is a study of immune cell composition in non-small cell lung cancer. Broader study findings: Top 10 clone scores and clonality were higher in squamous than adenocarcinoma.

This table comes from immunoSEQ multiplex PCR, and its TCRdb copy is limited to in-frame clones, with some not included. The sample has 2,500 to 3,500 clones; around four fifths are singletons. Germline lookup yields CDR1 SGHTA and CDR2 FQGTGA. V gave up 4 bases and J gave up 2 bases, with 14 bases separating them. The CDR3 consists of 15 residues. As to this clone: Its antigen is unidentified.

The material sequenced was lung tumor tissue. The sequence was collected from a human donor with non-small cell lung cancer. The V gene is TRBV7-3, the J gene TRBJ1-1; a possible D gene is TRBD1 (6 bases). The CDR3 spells CASSSQPGGNTEAFF. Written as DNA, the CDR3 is TGTGCCAGCAGCTCCCAGCCGGGGGGCAACACTGAAGCTTTCTTT.